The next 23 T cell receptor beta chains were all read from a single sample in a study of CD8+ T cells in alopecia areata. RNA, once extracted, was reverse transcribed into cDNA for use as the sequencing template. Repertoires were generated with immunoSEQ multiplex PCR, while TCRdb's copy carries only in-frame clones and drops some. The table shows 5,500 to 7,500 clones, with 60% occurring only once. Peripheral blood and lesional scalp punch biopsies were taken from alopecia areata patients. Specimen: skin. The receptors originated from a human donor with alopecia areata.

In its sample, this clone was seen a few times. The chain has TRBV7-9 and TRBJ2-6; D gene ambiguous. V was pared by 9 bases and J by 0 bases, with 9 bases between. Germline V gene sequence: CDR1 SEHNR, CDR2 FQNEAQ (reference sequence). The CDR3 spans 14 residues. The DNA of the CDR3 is TGTGCCAGGCCGACGTTCTCTGGGGCCAACGTCCTGACTTTC. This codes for CARPTFSGANVLTF. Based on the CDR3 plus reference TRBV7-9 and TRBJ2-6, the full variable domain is DTGVSQNPRHKITKRGQNVTFRCDPISEHNRLYWYRQTLGQGPEFLTYFQNEAQLEKSRLLSDRFSAERPKGSFSTLEIQRTEQGDSAMYLCARPTFSGANVLTFGAGSRLTVL.

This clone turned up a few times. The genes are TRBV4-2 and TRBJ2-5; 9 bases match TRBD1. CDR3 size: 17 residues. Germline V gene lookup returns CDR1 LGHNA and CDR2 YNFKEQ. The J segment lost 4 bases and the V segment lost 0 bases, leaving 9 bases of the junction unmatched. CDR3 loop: CASSQEPPGQGLETQYF. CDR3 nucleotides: TGTGCCAGCAGCCAAGAGCCTCCGGGACAGGGTTTAGAGACCCAGTACTTC.

The CDR3, as DNA: TGTGCCACCCGGACACTCTATGGCTACACCTTC. The encoded protein is CATRTLYGYTF. The chain uses TRBV6-5 and TRBJ1-2, with D possibly being TRBD1 (5 bases). In germline, CDR1 is MNHEY, CDR2 SVGAGI. CDR3 size: 11 residues. V was pared by 10 bases and J by 4 bases, with 10 bases between.

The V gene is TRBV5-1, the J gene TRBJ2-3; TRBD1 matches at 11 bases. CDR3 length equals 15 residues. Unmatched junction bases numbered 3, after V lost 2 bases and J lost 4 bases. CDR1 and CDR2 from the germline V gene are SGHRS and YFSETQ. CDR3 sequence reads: CASSLPGQGADTQYF. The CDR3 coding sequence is TGCGCCAGCAGCTTACCGGGACAGGGGGCAGATACGCAGTATTTT.

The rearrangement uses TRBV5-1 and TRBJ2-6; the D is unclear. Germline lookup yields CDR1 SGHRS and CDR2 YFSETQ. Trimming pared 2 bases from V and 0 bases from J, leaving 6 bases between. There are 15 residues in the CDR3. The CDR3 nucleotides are TGCGCCAGCAGCTTAAGGTACTCTGGGGCCAACGTCCTGACTTTC. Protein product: CASSLRYSGANVLTF.

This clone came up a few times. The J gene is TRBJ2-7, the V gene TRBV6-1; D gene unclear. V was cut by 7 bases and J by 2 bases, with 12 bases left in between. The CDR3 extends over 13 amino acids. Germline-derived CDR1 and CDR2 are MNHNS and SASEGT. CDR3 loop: CASTDGSPYEQYF. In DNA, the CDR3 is TGTGCCAGCACTGACGGCTCGCCCTACGAGCAGTACTTC.

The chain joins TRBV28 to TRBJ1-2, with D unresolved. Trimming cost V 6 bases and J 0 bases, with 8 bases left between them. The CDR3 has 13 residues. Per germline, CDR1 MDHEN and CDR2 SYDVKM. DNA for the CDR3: TGTGCCAGCAGAAGAGACCCTAACTATGGCTACACCTTC. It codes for CASRRDPNYGYTF.

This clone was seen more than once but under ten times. CDR3 residues: CASSSTSEEQFF. In nucleotides, the CDR3 is TGTGCCAGCAGCTCGACTAGCGAAGAGCAGTTCTTC. The chain has TRBV7-8 and TRBJ2-1; 8 positions agree with TRBD2. J was trimmed by 10 bases and V by 4 bases; bases with no gene match: 3. The CDR3 contains 12 residues. From germline, CDR1 is SGHVS and CDR2 FQNEAQ.

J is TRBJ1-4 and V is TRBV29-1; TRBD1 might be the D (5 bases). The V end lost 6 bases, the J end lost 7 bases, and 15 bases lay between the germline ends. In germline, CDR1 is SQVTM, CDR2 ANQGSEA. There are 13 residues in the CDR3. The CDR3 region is CSVVWDRGEKLFF. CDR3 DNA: TGCAGCGTAGTATGGGACCGGGGTGAAAAACTGTTTTTT.

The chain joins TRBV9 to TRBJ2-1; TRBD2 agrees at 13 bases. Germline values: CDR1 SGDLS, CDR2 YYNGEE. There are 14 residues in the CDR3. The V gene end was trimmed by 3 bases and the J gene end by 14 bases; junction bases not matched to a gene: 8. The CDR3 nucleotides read TGTGCCAGCAGCGAGGGACTAGCGGGGACCACGGAGTTCTTC. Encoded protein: CASSEGLAGTTEFF.

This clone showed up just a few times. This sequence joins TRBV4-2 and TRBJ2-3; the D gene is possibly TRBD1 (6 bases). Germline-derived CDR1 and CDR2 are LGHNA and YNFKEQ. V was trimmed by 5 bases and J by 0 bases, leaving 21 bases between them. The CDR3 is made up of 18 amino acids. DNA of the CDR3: TGTGCCAGCAGCTTCCAATCCCGGACAGATACTAGCACAGATACGCAGTATTTT. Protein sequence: CASSFQSRTDTSTDTQYF.

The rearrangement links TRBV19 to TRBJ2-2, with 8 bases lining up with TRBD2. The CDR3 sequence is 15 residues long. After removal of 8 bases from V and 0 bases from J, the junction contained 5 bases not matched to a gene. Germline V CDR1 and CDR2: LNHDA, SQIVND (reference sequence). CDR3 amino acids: CASYAGGPNTGELFF. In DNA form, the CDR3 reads TGTGCCAGTTACGCGGGGGGCCCGAACACCGGGGAGCTGTTTTTT. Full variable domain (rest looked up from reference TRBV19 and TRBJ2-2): DGGITQSPKYLFRKEGQNVTLSCEQNLNHDAMYWYRQDPGQGLRLIYYSQIVNDFQKGDIAEGYSVSREKKESFPLTVTSAQKNPTAFYLCASYAGGPNTGELFFGEGSRLTVL.

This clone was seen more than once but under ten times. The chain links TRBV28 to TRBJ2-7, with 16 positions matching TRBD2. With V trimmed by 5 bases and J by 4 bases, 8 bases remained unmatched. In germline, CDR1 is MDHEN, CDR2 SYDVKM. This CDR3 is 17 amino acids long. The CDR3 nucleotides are TGTGCCAGCAGTCCCGGGACTAGCGGGAGGGAGGTTTACGAGCAGTACTTC. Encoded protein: CASSPGTSGREVYEQYF.

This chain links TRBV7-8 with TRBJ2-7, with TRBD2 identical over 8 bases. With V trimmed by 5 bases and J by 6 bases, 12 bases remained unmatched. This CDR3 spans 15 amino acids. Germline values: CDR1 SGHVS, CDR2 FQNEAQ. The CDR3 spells CASSPLGAGEGEQYF. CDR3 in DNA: TGTGCCAGCAGCCCACTGGGAGCGGGAGAAGGCGAGCAGTACTTC.

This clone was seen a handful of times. DNA of the CDR3: TGCAGCGTTGAGCTAGCGGGAGCCGGAAATGAGCAGTTCTTC. Amino acids: CSVELAGAGNEQFF. The chain links TRBV29-1 to TRBJ2-1; 10 bases are shared with TRBD2. V lost 3 bases to trimming and J lost 7 bases; unmatched junction nucleotides: 6. Germline-derived CDR1 and CDR2 are SQVTM and ANQGSEA. This CDR3 contains 14 residues.

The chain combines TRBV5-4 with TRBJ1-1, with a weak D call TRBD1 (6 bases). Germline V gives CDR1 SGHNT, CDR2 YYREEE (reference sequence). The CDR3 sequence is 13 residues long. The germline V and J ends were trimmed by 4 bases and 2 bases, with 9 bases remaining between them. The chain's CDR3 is CASSVDSNTEAFF. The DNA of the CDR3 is TGTGCCAGCAGCGTGGACAGTAACACTGAAGCTTTCTTT.

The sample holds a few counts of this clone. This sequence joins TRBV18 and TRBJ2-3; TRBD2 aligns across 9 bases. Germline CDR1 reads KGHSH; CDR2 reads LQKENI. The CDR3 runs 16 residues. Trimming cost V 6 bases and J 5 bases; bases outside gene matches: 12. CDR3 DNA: TGTGCCAGCTCGCCCCCGGAGCGGGGGGTGGAAGATACGCAGTATTTT. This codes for CASSPPERGVEDTQYF.

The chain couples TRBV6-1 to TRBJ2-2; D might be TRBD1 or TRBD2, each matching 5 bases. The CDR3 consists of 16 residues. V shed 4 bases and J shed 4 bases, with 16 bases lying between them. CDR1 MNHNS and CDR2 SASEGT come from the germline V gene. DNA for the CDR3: TGTGCCAGCAGTGCCTTGGGACGGAGATTCACCGGGGAGCTGTTTTTT. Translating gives CASSALGRRFTGELFF.

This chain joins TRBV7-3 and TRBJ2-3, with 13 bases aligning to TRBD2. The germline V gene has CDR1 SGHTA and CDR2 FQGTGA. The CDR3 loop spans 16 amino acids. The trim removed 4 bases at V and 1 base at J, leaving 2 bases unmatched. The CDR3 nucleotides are TGTGCCAGCAGCTCGGGGACTAGCGGGGGCACAGATACGCAGTATTTT. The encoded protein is CASSSGTSGGTDTQYF.

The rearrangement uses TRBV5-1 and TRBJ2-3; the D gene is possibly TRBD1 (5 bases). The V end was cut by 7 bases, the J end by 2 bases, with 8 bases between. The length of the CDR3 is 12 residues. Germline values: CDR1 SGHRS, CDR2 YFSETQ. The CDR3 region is CASSGNTDTQYF. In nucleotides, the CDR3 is TGCGCCAGCTCAGGGAACACAGATACGCAGTATTTT.

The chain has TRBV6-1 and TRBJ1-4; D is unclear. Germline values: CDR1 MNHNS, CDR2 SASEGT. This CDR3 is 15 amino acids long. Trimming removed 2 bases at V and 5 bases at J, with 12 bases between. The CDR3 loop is CASSERVQRNEKLFF. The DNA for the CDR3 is TGTGCCAGCAGTGAAAGGGTACAGCGAAATGAAAAACTGTTTTTT.

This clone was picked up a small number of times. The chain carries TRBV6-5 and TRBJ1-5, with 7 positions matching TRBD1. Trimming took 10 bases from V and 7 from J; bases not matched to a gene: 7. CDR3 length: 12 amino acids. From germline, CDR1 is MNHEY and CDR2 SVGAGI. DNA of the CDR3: TGTGCCAACCCGGACAGGCCCCAGCCCCAGCATTTT. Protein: CANPDRPQPQHF.

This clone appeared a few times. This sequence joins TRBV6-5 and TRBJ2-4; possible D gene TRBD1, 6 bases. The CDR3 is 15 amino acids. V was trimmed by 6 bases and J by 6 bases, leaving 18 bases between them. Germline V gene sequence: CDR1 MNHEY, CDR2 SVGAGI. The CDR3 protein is CASRTGVGAINIQYF. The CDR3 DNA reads TGTGCCAGCAGGACAGGAGTTGGGGCAATAAACATTCAGTACTTC.